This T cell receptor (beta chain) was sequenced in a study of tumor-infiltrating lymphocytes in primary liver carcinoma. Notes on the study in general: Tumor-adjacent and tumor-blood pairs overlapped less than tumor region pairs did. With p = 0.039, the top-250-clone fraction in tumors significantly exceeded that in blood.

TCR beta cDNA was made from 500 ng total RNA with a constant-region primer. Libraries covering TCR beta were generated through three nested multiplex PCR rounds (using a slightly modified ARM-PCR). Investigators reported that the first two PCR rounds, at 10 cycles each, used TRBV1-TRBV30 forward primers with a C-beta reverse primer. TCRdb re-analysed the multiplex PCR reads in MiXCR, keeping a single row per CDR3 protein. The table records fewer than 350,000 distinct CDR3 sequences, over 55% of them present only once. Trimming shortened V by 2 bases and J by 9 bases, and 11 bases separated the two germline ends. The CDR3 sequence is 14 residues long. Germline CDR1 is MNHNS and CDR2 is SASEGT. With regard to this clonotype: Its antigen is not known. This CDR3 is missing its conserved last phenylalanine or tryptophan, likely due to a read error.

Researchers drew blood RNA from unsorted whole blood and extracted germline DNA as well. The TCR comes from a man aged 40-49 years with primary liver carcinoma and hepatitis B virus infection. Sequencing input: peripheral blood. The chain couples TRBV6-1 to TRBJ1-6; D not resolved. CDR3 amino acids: CASSEQVTGSPLHI. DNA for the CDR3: TGTGCCAGCAGTGAACAGGTAACGGGTTCACCCCTCCACATT.